Listed here are 24 T cell receptor beta chains from one sample, sequenced in a study of Ad26.COV2.S vaccination and SARS-CoV-2 variants. Treatment described: 15 to 20 received Ad26.COV2.S at low or high dose, single or two shots; roughly five received placebo; per-sample allocation not given. The study sampled participants on day 63 after the first vaccine or placebo injection. The method was immunoSEQ multiplex PCR; TCRdb's version includes in-frame clones alone and lacks a portion of them. The sample yields about half a million clones, 80% to 90% seen once. The specimen comprised peripheral blood, sampled in a trial of Ad26.COV2.S vaccine versus placebo. These receptors all come from a person between 18 and 65 years old who received the Ad26.COV2.S COVID-19 vaccine or a placebo.

The chain carries TRBV5-5 and TRBJ2-4; D ambiguous. Germline lookup yields CDR1 SGHKS and CDR2 YYEKEE (reference sequence). The CDR3 length is 16 residues. The V end lost 1 base, the J end lost 0 bases, and 11 bases lay between the germline ends. DNA for the CDR3: TGTGCCAGCAGCTTGTGGGGTGGTGGAGCCAAAAACATTCAGTACTTC. Translated, it gives CASSLWGGGAKNIQYF.

This sequence joins TRBV4-1 and TRBJ2-3; 10 bases map to TRBD2. The V gene's germline CDR1 is MGHRA and CDR2 YSYEKL. The CDR3 loop spans 15 amino acids. Trimming cost V 3 bases and J 7 bases; bases outside gene matches: 7. In nucleotides, the CDR3 is TGCGCCAGCAGCCAGGAAGCTAGCGGGAGCTATACGCAGTATTTT. Protein sequence: CASSQEASGSYTQYF.

The rearrangement joins TRBV2 to TRBJ2-2, with D tentatively TRBD2 (5 bases). The CDR3 length is 13 residues. Looked up from germline, CDR1 is SNHLY and CDR2 is FYNNEI. V was trimmed by 6 bases and J by 7 bases, leaving 12 bases between them. The CDR3 bases are TGTGCCAGCAGCCCGTACGGGGACGGGGAGCTGTTTTTT. Protein product: CASSPYGDGELFF.

The J gene is TRBJ2-5, the V gene TRBV30; D call uncertain. The germline gives CDR1 GTSNPN, CDR2 SVGIG (reference sequence). This CDR3 comprises 12 residues. Trimming removed 6 bases from V and 5 bases from J, with 13 bases in between. The CDR3 spells CACNLIRETQYF. The CDR3 DNA is TGTGCCTGTAACCTGATTCGGGAGACCCAGTACTTC.

The chain joins TRBV5-1 to TRBJ2-3; D is undetermined. V was trimmed by 4 bases and J by 10 bases, leaving 19 bases between them. The CDR3 extends over 14 amino acids. CDR1 SGHRS and CDR2 YFSETQ come from the germline V gene. The CDR3 nucleotides are TGCGCCAGCAGCCCCCCAGGAATGGACCCGGCGCAGTATTTT. It codes for CASSPPGMDPAQYF.

The chain employs TRBV28 and TRBJ1-4, with 10 bases fitting TRBD1. Trimming removed 2 bases from V and 3 bases from J; junction bases left unmatched: 3. Germline loops: CDR1 MDHEN, CDR2 SYDVKM. The length of the CDR3 is 16 residues. The CDR3 nucleotides are TGTGCCAGCAGTTTAGACAGGGGGCTTTCTAATGAAAAACTGTTTTTT. Its protein is CASSLDRGLSNEKLFF.

The chain links TRBV19 to TRBJ2-3; possible D gene TRBD1, 6 bases. Germline V lookup: CDR1 LNHDA, CDR2 SQIVND (reference sequence). Trimming pared 6 bases from V and 5 bases from J, leaving 12 bases between. This CDR3 is 13 amino acids long. The CDR3 DNA reads TGTGCCAGTAGGGTACAGGGTCAAGATACGCAGTATTTT. Protein sequence: CASRVQGQDTQYF.

This chain uses TRBV18 with TRBJ1-2; D unresolved. The CDR3 has 13 residues. Trimming removed 2 bases at V and 5 bases at J, with 9 bases between. Germline-derived CDR1 and CDR2 are KGHSH and LQKENI. The CDR3 DNA reads as TGTGCCAGCTCACCAGATACTTTATATGGCTACACCTTC. Protein sequence: CASSPDTLYGYTF.

In this sample, this clone turned up a few times. The chain uses TRBV27 and TRBJ1-6, with unresolved D. This CDR3 has 13 residues. V dropped 6 bases and J dropped 13 bases, with 16 bases sitting between them. Germline CDR1 is MNHEY and CDR2 is SMNVEV (reference sequence). The CDR3 DNA reads as TGTGCCAGCAGCACTTCTATCCCGGGCCCCCTCCACTTT. It codes for CASSTSIPGPLHF.

This clone occurred a few times. This chain joins TRBV6-2 or TRBV6-3 and TRBJ2-3, with no clear D. CDR1 is MNHEY, CDR2 SVGEGT, per germline. V lost 0 bases and J lost 4, with 5 bases in between. The CDR3 spans 13 residues. The CDR3 DNA sequence: TGTGCCAGCAGTTACTCGATACCAGATACGCAGTATTTT. Protein: CASSYSIPDTQYF.

The chain joins TRBV5-1 to TRBJ1-1; D is perhaps TRBD1 (6 bases). CDR1 is SGHRS and CDR2 is YFSETQ in the germline V gene. Trimming cost V 7 bases and J 5 bases, with 18 bases left between them. The CDR3 consists of 14 residues. CDR3 DNA sequence: TGCGCCAGCGCAGGCGGGGGGGCGCTTACTGAAGCTTTCTTT. Amino acid sequence: CASAGGGALTEAFF.

J is TRBJ1-2 and V is TRBV30, with 8 nucleotides matching TRBD1. From germline, CDR1 is GTSNPN and CDR2 SVGIG (reference sequence). The CDR3 has 13 residues. J was trimmed by 8 bases and V by 4 bases; bases with no gene match: 9. The CDR3 DNA is TGTGCCTGGACCCAGACAGGGGAGAGGGGCTACACCTTC. It translates to CAWTQTGERGYTF.

The chain combines TRBV18 with TRBJ2-5; D uncertain. Trimming pared 3 bases from V and 1 base from J, leaving 6 bases between. CDR3 size: 13 residues. Germline V gene lookup returns CDR1 KGHSH and CDR2 LQKENI. The CDR3 spells CASSPNSQETQYF. The DNA of the CDR3 is TGTGCCAGCTCACCGAACAGCCAAGAGACCCAGTACTTC.

This rearrangement joins TRBV27 to TRBJ2-2, with D perhaps TRBD1 (6 bases). The V gene's germline CDR1 is MNHEY and CDR2 SMNVEV (reference sequence). Trimming shortened V by 5 bases and J by 2 bases, and 12 bases separated the two germline ends. The CDR3 runs to 15 residues. CDR3 nucleotide sequence: TGTGCCAGCAGTCCCGGACAGAGAAACACCGGGGAGCTGTTTTTT. Translating it yields CASSPGQRNTGELFF.

The rearrangement joins TRBV3-1 (or the pseudogene TRBV3-2) to TRBJ2-7; D not certain. Per the germline V gene, CDR1 is LGHDT and CDR2 is YNNKEL (reference sequence). The CDR3 has 15 amino acids. V was pared by 0 bases and J by 5 bases, with 14 bases between. The CDR3 nucleotides read TGTGCCAGCAGCCAAGATAGCTGGGCCCGGAACGAGCAGTACTTC. It encodes CASSQDSWARNEQYF.

V and J are TRBV14 and TRBJ2-2; no clear D. The CDR3 has 15 residues. Trimming took 5 bases from V and 7 from J, leaving 17 bases between them. The V gene's germline CDR1 is SGHDN and CDR2 FVKESK. The CDR3 nucleotides are TGTGCCAGCAGCGCGAAATTAATAGACGGCGGGGAGCTGTTTTTT. It codes for CASSAKLIDGGELFF.

The chain couples TRBV5-1 to TRBJ2-5; 9 nucleotides line up with TRBD1. Trimming cost V 4 bases and J 1 base; bases outside gene matches: 5. The V gene's germline CDR1 is SGHRS and CDR2 YFSETQ. The CDR3 spans 15 residues. CDR3 in DNA: TGCGCCAGCAGCCCCCCGGGACAGGGCCAAGAGACCCAGTACTTC. The encoded protein is CASSPPGQGQETQYF. Full variable domain (rest looked up from reference TRBV5-1 and TRBJ2-5): KAGVTQTPRYLIKTRGQQVTLSCSPISGHRSVSWYQQTPGQGLQFLFEYFSETQRNKGNFPGRFSGRQFSNSRSEMNVSTLELGDSALYLCASSPPGQGQETQYFGPGTRLLVL.

The V gene is TRBV18, the J gene TRBJ2-1; D might be TRBD2 (6 bases). V was cut by 2 bases and J by 0 bases, with 14 bases left in between. The CDR3 spans 17 residues. Germline-derived CDR1 and CDR2 are KGHSH and LQKENI. Here the CDR3 reads CASSPSLSGSSYNEQFF. The DNA of the CDR3 is TGTGCCAGCTCACCATCCCTTAGCGGAAGCTCCTACAATGAGCAGTTCTTC.

This chain links TRBV7-9 with TRBJ1-1; D remains unclear. The germline CDR1 and CDR2 sequences are SEHNR and FQNEAQ (reference sequence). This CDR3 contains 16 residues. Deletions cut 5 bases from V and 2 bases from J, with 18 bases between. CDR3 in amino acids: CASSPRGPTSNTEAFF. The DNA for the CDR3 is TGTGCCAGCAGCCCGAGAGGCCCGACTTCTAACACTGAAGCTTTCTTT.

CDR3 protein: CASSPGMGGNEKLFF. The CDR3 nucleotides are TGTGCCAGCAGCCCCGGTATGGGCGGTAATGAAAAACTGTTTTTT. The rearrangement uses TRBV9 and TRBJ1-4; unclear D gene. The CDR3 runs to 15 residues. The germline V gene has CDR1 SGDLS and CDR2 YYNGEE. The V end lost 4 bases, the J end lost 4 bases, and 14 bases lay between the germline ends. Together with reference TRBV9 and TRBJ1-4, the CDR3 gives the full variable domain: DSGVTQTPKHLITATGQRVTLRCSPRSGDLSVYWYQQSLDQGLQFLIQYYNGEERAKGNILERFSAQQFPDLHSELNLSSLELGDSALYFCASSPGMGGNEKLFFGSGTQLSVL.

The J gene is TRBJ1-1, the V gene TRBV3-1 (or the pseudogene TRBV3-2); D is undetermined. The CDR3 spans 16 residues. The V end was cut by 1 base, the J end by 0 bases, with 12 bases between. Per germline, CDR1 LGHDT and CDR2 YNNKEL (reference sequence). CDR3 in DNA: TGTGCCAGCAGCCAAGGAAGGAGGACTATGAACACTGAAGCTTTCTTT. Residues: CASSQGRRTMNTEAFF.

This clone was observed a single time. The rearrangement uses TRBV30 and TRBJ2-1; 9 bases match TRBD2. V lost 4 bases and J lost 3; bases outside the gene matches: 7. The CDR3 contains 15 residues. CDR1 and CDR2 (germline): GTSNPN, SVGIG (reference sequence). CDR3 amino acids: CAWNLAGVLYNEQFF. The DNA of the CDR3 is TGTGCCTGGAACTTAGCGGGAGTCCTCTACAATGAGCAGTTCTTC.

The chain uses TRBV19 and TRBJ2-7; D is perhaps TRBD1 (6 bases). V was pared by 5 bases and J by 0 bases, with 14 bases between. Germline values: CDR1 LNHDA, CDR2 SQIVND (reference sequence). The CDR3 is 15 amino acids. The CDR3 DNA sequence: TGTGCCAGTAGTCGGACGACAGGCGTCTCCTACGAGCAGTACTTC. It encodes CASSRTTGVSYEQYF.

This chain joins TRBV5-1 and TRBJ2-5; the D gene is possibly TRBD2 (7 bases). Trimming pared 0 bases from V and 5 bases from J, leaving 14 bases between. The CDR3 extends over 15 amino acids. The germline CDR1 and CDR2 sequences are SGHRS and YFSETQ. CDR3 loop: CASSLVGGRGETQYF. The DNA for the CDR3 is TGCGCCAGCAGCTTGGTGGGGGGGCGCGGCGAGACCCAGTACTTC.